This T cell receptor beta chain was identified during a study of shared clonotypes between healthy human individuals. On the study more broadly: Each donor's CD8 memory used one plate, CD8 naive two, each CD4 subset three.

The germline V gene has CDR1 SQVTM and CDR2 ANQGSEA. The CDR3 is made up of 13 amino acids. V lost 1 base and J 6 bases, leaving 9 bases between the germline ends. Whole-study results and caveats: Clonotypes shared by all four sorted-subset donors had higher generation probabilities than non-shared clonotypes.

Each of the donors was a healthy adult who was HIV-negative and had not had a recent acute infection or vaccination. Only Caucasian adults living in Nashville, Tennessee served as donors. In regard to this clone: The antigen is unknown.

Libraries were prepared by immunoSEQ multiplex PCR; TCRdb keeps only in-frame clonotypes and omits some of them. The table includes around 340,000 clones, 73% detected once. The gene calls are TRBV29-1 and TRBJ2-2; D might be TRBD1 or TRBD2, each matching 6 bases. This TCR derives from a man under 40 in good health. Sequencing was carried out using memory CD4+ T cells sorted from blood. Subset denoted: CD45RA-negative fraction. The CDR3 spells CSVEGGASGELFF. The CDR3, as DNA: TGCAGCGTTGAAGGGGGGGCGTCCGGGGAGCTGTTTTTT.